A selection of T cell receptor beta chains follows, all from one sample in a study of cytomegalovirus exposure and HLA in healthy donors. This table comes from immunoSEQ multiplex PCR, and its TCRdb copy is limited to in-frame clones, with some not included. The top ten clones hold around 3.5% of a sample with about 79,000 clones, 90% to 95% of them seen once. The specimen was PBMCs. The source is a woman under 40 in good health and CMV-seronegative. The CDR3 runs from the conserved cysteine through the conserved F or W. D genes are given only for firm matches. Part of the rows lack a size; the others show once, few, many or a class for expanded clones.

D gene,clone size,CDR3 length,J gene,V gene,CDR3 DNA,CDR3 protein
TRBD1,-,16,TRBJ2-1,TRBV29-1,TGCAGCGTGGACAGGATATTACCTAATGCCGTCAATGAGCAGTTCTTC,CSVDRILPNAVNEQFF
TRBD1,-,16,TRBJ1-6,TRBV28,TGTGCCAGCAGTTCTCCCCGACAGGGTAGAAATTCACCCCTCCACTTT,CASSSPRQGRNSPLHF
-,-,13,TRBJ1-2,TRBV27,TGTGCCAGCAGTTTAGCCTCAGGTCGAGGCTACACCTTC,CASSLASGRGYTF
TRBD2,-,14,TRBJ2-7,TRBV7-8,TGTGCCAGCAGCGGGACTAGCGGCCCCTACGAGCAGTACTTC,CASSGTSGPYEQYF
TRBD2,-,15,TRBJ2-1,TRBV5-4,TGTGCCAGCGGCAGACTAGCGGGCTTTACAAATGAGCAGTTCTTC,CASGRLAGFTNEQFF
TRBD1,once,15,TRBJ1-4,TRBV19,TGTGCCAGTAGTCCCAGGACAGGAGGGAATGAAAAACTGTTTTTT,CASSPRTGGNEKLFF
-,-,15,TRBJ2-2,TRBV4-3,TGCGCCAGCAGGCCAAGTGCCAGGGCGAACGGGGAGCTGTTTTTT,CASRPSARANGELFF
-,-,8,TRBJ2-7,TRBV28,TGTGCCAGCAGGCAGAGGACATTC,CASRQRTF
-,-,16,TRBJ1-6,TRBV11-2,TGTGCCAGCAGCCGCCCGGGGGGAGGGGTCAATTCACCCCTCCACTTT,CASSRPGGGVNSPLHF
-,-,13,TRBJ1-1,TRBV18,TGTGCCAGCTCACCGGAGTTGAACACTGAAGCTTTCTTT,CASSPELNTEAFF
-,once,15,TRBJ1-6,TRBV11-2,TGTGCCAGCAGTCCCGGGGGGTCCTATAATTCACCCCTCCACTTT,CASSPGGSYNSPLHF
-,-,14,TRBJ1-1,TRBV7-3,TGTGCCAGCAGCTCGGGACATCAGAACACTGAAGCTTTCTTT,CASSSGHQNTEAFF
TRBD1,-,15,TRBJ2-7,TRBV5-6,TGTGCCAGCACCCTTGTCGACAGGGCCAGATACGAGCAGTACTTC,CASTLVDRARYEQYF
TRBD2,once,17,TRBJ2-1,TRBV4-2,TGTGCCAGCAGCCAGGACTACGGGACTAGCGGGATAGATGAGCAGTTCTTC,CASSQDYGTSGIDEQFF
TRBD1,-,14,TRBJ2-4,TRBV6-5,TGTGCCAGCAGCCGCCGGGACAGGGGGAACATTCAGTACTTC,CASSRRDRGNIQYF
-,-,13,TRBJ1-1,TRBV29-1,TGCAGCGTTAATCGGTTGAGAAACACTGAAGCTTTCTTT,CSVNRLRNTEAFF
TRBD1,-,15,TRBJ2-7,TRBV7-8,TGTGCCAGCAGCTTACGGGACAGCAATGCCTACGAGCAGTACTTC,CASSLRDSNAYEQYF
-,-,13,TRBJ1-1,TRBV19,TGTGCCAGTAGTATAGTGGCCAACACTGAAGCTTTCTTT,CASSIVANTEAFF
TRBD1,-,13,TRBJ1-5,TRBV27,TGTGCCAGCAGCCTGACAGGGCGTATGCCCCAGCATTTT,CASSLTGRMPQHF
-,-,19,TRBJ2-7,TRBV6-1,TGTGCCAGCAGTGAAGCCAAATATTCGACAGAAGCTAGCTCCTACGAGCAGTACTTC,CASSEAKYSTEASSYEQYF
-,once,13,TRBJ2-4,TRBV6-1,TGTGCCAGCAGCACATCGACAGAGAACATTCAGTACTTC,CASSTSTENIQYF
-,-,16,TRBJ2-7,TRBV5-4,TGTGCCAGCAGCAAAGCTAGTCAAGGGAGCTCCTACGAGCAGTACTTC,CASSKASQGSSYEQYF
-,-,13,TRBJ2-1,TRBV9,TGTGCCAGCAGCGAAACGGGCTACAATGAGCAGTTCTTC,CASSETGYNEQFF
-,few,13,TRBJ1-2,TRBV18,TGTGCCAGCTCACCAGCATCGGGGGATGGCTACACCTTC,CASSPASGDGYTF
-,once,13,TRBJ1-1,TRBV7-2,TGTGCCAGCAGCTTAGGACTATCCGGGGAAGCTTTCTTT,CASSLGLSGEAFF
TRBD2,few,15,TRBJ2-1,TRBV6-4,TGTGCCAGCAGCGAGGGACTAGAATCTTCCAATGAGCAGTTCTTC,CASSEGLESSNEQFF
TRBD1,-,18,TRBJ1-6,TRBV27,TGTGCCAGCAGTTTATACCCCCCGGGACAGGGGGCTAATTCACCCCTCCACTTT,CASSLYPPGQGANSPLHF
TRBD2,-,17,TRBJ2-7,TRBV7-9,TGTGCCAGCAGCTCCCACGAAGGGACTAGCGACCGCTACGAGCAGTACTTC,CASSSHEGTSDRYEQYF
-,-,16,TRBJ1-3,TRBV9,TGTGCCAGCAGCGTAGAGGGACTGCGCTCTGGAAACACCATATATTTT,CASSVEGLRSGNTIYF
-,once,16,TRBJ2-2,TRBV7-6,TGTGCCAGCAGCTCCCCAGAGGGCCGCGTAACCGGGGAGCTGTTTTTT,CASSSPEGRVTGELFF
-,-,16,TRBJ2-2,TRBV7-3,TGTGCCAGCAGCCTTCACGGACAGATTCCAACCGGGGAGCTGTTTTTT,CASSLHGQIPTGELFF
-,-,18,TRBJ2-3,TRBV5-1,TGCGCCAGCAGCTTGGCTCCCTGGACTGGAACTAGCACAGATACGCAGTATTTT,CASSLAPWTGTSTDTQYF
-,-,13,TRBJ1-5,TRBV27,TGTGCCAGCAGTATCGCAGGGAATCAGCCCCAGCATTTT,CASSIAGNQPQHF
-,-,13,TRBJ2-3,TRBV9,TGTGCCAGCAGCGTAGCTAAGGAGGGAACGCAGTATTTT,CASSVAKEGTQYF
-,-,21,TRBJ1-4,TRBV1,TGCACCAGCAGCCACCCGGACAGGGGCCGAACCCTATATGCAACTAATGAAAAACTGTTTTTT,CTSSHPDRGRTLYATNEKLFF
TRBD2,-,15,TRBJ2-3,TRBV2,TGTGCCAGCACGAGGATAGCGGGCAGCACAGATACGCAGTATTTT,CASTRIAGSTDTQYF
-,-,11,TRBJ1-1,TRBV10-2,TGCGCCAGCACGAGGAACACTGAAGCTTTCTTT,CASTRNTEAFF
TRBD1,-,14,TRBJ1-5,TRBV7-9,TGTGCCAGCAGCCCCGGACAGGGGGATCAGCCCCAGCATTTT,CASSPGQGDQPQHF
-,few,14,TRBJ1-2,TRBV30,TGTGCCTGGAGTGCCAATTCAGGGATGTATGGCTACACCTTC,CAWSANSGMYGYTF
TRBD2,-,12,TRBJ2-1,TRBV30,TGTGCCTGTGGGGACTACGATCAGGTGCAGTTCTTC,CACGDYDQVQFF